The 8 T cell receptor beta chains given below trace back to one sample, sequenced in a study of blood T cell repertoires in COVID-19. Repertoires were generated with immunoSEQ multiplex PCR, while TCRdb's copy carries only in-frame clones and drops some. Of fewer than 300,000 clones in the sample, around 90% were seen once. The sequencing sample was made of peripheral blood. These receptors all come from a woman aged 50 to 65 with COVID-19, enrolled during active disease.

This chain joins TRBV29-1 and TRBJ1-4; 10 nucleotides agree with TRBD1. Germline lookup yields CDR1 SQVTM and CDR2 ANQGSEA. J gave up 6 bases and V 6 bases, and 4 bases lay outside the gene matches. The CDR3 consists of 13 residues. The CDR3 sequence: CSVRTGGDEKLFF. CDR3 sequence (DNA): TGCAGCGTCCGGACAGGGGGGGATGAAAAACTGTTTTTT.

This clone was seen just once. V usage is TRBV18 and J usage is TRBJ1-2, with 9 bases fitting TRBD1. The germline V gene has CDR1 KGHSH and CDR2 LQKENI. The junction had 6 bases not matched to a gene; V was cut back by 0 bases and J by 4 bases. CDR3 length: 16 amino acids. The CDR3 DNA reads TGTGCCAGCTCACCACCGAGGGACAGGGTGAGCTATGGCTACACCTTC. Protein: CASSPPRDRVSYGYTF.

The chain links TRBV11-2 to TRBJ2-5; 9 nucleotides match TRBD2. Germline V CDR1 and CDR2: SGHAT, FQNNGV. V gave up 2 bases and J gave up 5 bases; unmatched junction bases: 12. The length of the CDR3 is 17 residues. The CDR3, as DNA: TGTGCCAGCAGCTTATCCCCCCGAGCGGGAGGAGGGGAGACCCAGTACTTC. It translates to CASSLSPRAGGGETQYF.

V usage is TRBV7-9 and J usage is TRBJ2-5; D is perhaps TRBD2 (5 bases). This CDR3 region has 14 residues. Trimming cost V 1 base and J 5 bases, with 11 bases left between them. Germline V gene lookup returns CDR1 SEHNR and CDR2 FQNEAQ (reference sequence). DNA of the CDR3: TGTGCCAGCAGCTTAGGAACTCCGGGGGAGACCCAGTACTTC. It translates to CASSLGTPGETQYF.

V is TRBV7-2 and J is TRBJ2-3, with unresolved D. Germline CDR1 is SGHTA and CDR2 is FQGNSA. V was clipped by 2 bases and J by 2 bases, with 20 bases between them. The CDR3 runs to 18 residues. CDR3: CASSLLFRSESPTDTQYF. The CDR3 bases are TGTGCCAGCAGCTTACTTTTTCGTTCGGAGTCCCCCACAGATACGCAGTATTTT.

The chain employs TRBV3-1 (or the pseudogene TRBV3-2) and TRBJ1-2; D is unresolved. In germline, CDR1 is LGHDT, CDR2 YNNKEL (reference sequence). The CDR3 spans 15 residues. V shed 5 bases and J shed 0 bases, with 13 bases lying between them. CDR3 in amino acids: CASSTYTGANYGYTF. CDR3 DNA: TGTGCCAGCAGCACCTACACGGGAGCTAACTATGGCTACACCTTC.

V usage is TRBV27 and J usage is TRBJ2-7; possibly TRBD2 for D (6 bases). This CDR3 comprises 15 residues. CDR1 and CDR2 from the germline V gene are MNHEY and SMNVEV (reference sequence). V lost 6 bases, J lost 7 bases, and 22 bases lay in between. The CDR3 DNA is TGTGCCAGCAGAGACCTAACTAGCTTGGTTCGAGAGCAGTACTTC. Translating gives CASRDLTSLVREQYF.

This clone was counted only a few times. The J gene is TRBJ1-3, the V gene TRBV30; TRBD1 aligns across 10 bases. J gave up 3 bases and V 3 bases, and 2 bases lay outside the gene matches. The CDR3 runs 14 residues. The germline CDR1 and CDR2 sequences are GTSNPN and SVGIG (reference sequence). CDR3 sequence reads: CAWRDRGSGNTIYF. CDR3 bases: TGTGCCTGGAGGGACAGGGGGAGTGGAAACACCATATATTTT.